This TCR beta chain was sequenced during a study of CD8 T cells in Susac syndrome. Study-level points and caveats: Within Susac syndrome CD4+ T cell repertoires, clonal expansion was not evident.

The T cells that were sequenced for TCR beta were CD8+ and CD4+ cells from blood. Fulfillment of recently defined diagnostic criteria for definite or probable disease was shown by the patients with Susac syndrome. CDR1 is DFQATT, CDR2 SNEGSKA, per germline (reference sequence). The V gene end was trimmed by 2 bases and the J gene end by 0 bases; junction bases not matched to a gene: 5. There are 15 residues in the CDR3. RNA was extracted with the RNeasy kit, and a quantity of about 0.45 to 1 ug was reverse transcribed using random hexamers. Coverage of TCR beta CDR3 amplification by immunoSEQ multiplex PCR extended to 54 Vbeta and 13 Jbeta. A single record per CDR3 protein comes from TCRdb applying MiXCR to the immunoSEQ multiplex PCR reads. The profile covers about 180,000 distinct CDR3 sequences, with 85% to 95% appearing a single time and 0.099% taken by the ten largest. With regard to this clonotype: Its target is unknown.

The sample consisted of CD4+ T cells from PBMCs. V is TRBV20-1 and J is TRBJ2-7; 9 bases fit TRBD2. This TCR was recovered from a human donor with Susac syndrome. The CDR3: CSARIGLALSYEQYF. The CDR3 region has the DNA TGCAGTGCTAGAATAGGACTAGCGCTCTCCTACGAGCAGTACTTC.